Listed here are 17 T cell receptor beta chains from one sample, sequenced in a study of T cell responses to AZD1222 COVID-19 vaccine. The assay was immunoSEQ multiplex PCR, and TCRdb's table has in-frame clones only and misses some. The sample yields some 79,000 clones, around 80% seen once. The material was peripheral blood, obtained 28 days after the second AZD1222 dose. Source of these receptors: an adult who received the AZD1222 COVID-19 vaccine.

The chain combines TRBV4-2 with TRBJ1-5; D call uncertain. Trimming pared 1 base from V and 5 bases from J, leaving 9 bases between. The CDR3 covers 14 residues. Germline V gene data show CDR1 as LGHNA and CDR2 as YNFKEQ. This CDR3 is CASSQVVGDQPQHF. For the CDR3, the DNA is TGTGCCAGCAGCCAAGTGGTAGGCGATCAGCCCCAGCATTTT.

This clone was counted once. The chain's CDR3 is CATGSQGRNSPLHF. As DNA, the CDR3 is TGTGCCACCGGTTCGCAGGGGAGGAATTCACCCCTCCACTTT. The V gene is TRBV15, the J gene TRBJ1-6; perhaps TRBD1 as D (6 bases). From germline, CDR1 is LNHNV and CDR2 YYDKDF (reference sequence). The CDR3 totals 14 residues. V was clipped by 8 bases and J by 7 bases, with 15 bases between them. Drawing the rest from reference TRBV15 and TRBJ1-6, the complete variable domain is DAMVIQNPRYQVTQFGKPVTLSCSQTLNHNVMYWYQQKSSQAPKLLFHYYDKDFNNEADTPDNFQSRRPNTSFCFLDIRSPGLGDTAMYLCATGSQGRNSPLHFGNGTRLTVT.

The V call is TRBV3-1 (or the pseudogene TRBV3-2), the J call TRBJ2-2; TRBD2 agrees at 9 bases. V lost 4 bases to trimming and J lost 6 bases; unmatched junction nucleotides: 6. Germline CDR1 LGHDT, CDR2 YNNKEL (reference sequence). This CDR3 contains 15 residues. The CDR3: CASSPGLALAGELFF. The CDR3 coding sequence is TGTGCCAGCAGCCCGGGACTAGCTTTGGCCGGGGAGCTGTTTTTT.

The CDR3 reads CASSLLVGQETQYF. CDR3 nucleotides: TGTGCCAGCAGCTTACTCGTGGGACAAGAGACCCAGTACTTC. J is TRBJ2-5 and V is TRBV7-2; D call uncertain. V was clipped by 2 bases and J by 2 bases, with 9 bases between them. The CDR3 covers 14 residues. Germline loops: CDR1 SGHTA, CDR2 FQGNSA.

V gene TRBV2 combines with J gene TRBJ1-3, with a possible D match to TRBD1 (5 bases). CDR3 length equals 14 residues. The ends were cut back, 4 bases at V and 4 bases at J, with 11 bases in the middle. Per the germline V gene, CDR1 is SNHLY and CDR2 is FYNNEI. The CDR3 DNA is TGTGCCAGCAGTGTGGCAGGGCCCGGAAACACCATATATTTT. Its translation is CASSVAGPGNTIYF.

The V and J genes are TRBV6-2 or TRBV6-3 and TRBJ2-1; D ambiguous. CDR3 length equals 13 residues. V lost 1 base to trimming and J lost 4 bases, with 5 bases between them. Germline V gene data show CDR1 as MNHEY and CDR2 as SVGEGT. The CDR3 DNA sequence: TGTGCCAGCAGTTACTTAGGTTACAATGAGCAGTTCTTC. It is translated as CASSYLGYNEQFF.

The chain has TRBV3-1 (or the pseudogene TRBV3-2) and TRBJ1-5; the D is unclear. Trimming pared 5 bases from V and 3 bases from J, leaving 20 bases between. The CDR3 runs 17 residues. Germline CDR1 and CDR2: LGHDT and YNNKEL (reference sequence). CDR3: CASSFGRNLRNNQPQHF. CDR3 DNA sequence: TGTGCCAGCAGCTTCGGACGGAACCTGAGGAACAATCAGCCCCAGCATTTT.

V gene TRBV4-2 combines with J gene TRBJ2-3; D may be TRBD2 (7 bases). Deletions cut 0 bases from V and 4 bases from J, with 17 bases between. The CDR3 is 17 residues long. Germline V gives CDR1 LGHNA, CDR2 YNFKEQ. The CDR3 DNA reads TGTGCCAGCAGCCAAGATAGTCGGGGGGCAGGCGCAGATACGCAGTATTTT. Translation gives CASSQDSRGAGADTQYF.

This clone occurred a few times. J is TRBJ1-6 and V is TRBV3-1 (or the pseudogene TRBV3-2), with D possibly being TRBD1 (5 bases). The germline V and J ends were trimmed by 4 bases and 9 bases, with 13 bases remaining between them. Germline values: CDR1 LGHDT, CDR2 YNNKEL (reference sequence). This CDR3 contains 14 residues. Written as DNA, the CDR3 is TGTGCCAGCAGCCGGTTCGGGGGTGCTTCACCCCTCCACTTT. Translated, it gives CASSRFGGASPLHF.

The V and J genes are TRBV6-5 and TRBJ2-1, with 10 bases matching TRBD2. This CDR3 has 15 residues. The J segment lost 2 bases and the V segment lost 4 bases, leaving 2 bases of the junction unmatched. CDR1 MNHEY and CDR2 SVGAGI come from the germline V gene. CDR3 nucleotides: TGTGCCAGCAGTTCCCTAGCGGGAGCCTACAATGAGCAGTTCTTC. Its translation is CASSSLAGAYNEQFF.

This clone was recorded a few times. The chain combines TRBV6-5 with TRBJ1-6, with D uncertain. The CDR3 spans 14 residues. The V gene's germline CDR1 is MNHEY and CDR2 SVGAGI. V shed 6 bases and J shed 10 bases, with 16 bases lying between them. The CDR3 sequence is CASSRESTLSPLHF. The CDR3 DNA sequence: TGTGCCAGCAGCCGTGAGAGCACCCTATCACCCCTCCACTTT.

J is TRBJ2-6 and V is TRBV18, with TRBD1 identical over 7 bases. Germline V gene lookup returns CDR1 KGHSH and CDR2 LQKENI. V dropped 5 bases and J dropped 0; count of bases not matched to a gene: 10. The CDR3 consists of 18 residues. CDR3 sequence (DNA): TGTGCCAGCTCATACCAGGGGGTCCTGAGCTCTGGGGCCAACGTCCTGACTTTC. As protein: CASSYQGVLSSGANVLTF.

CDR3: CASSEPPRNYEQYF. The CDR3 nucleotides read TGTGCCAGCAGTGAACCGCCCCGTAACTACGAGCAGTACTTC. The chain employs TRBV2 and TRBJ2-7; D uncertain. The germline V and J ends were trimmed by 2 bases and 3 bases, with 11 bases remaining between them. The CDR3 contains 14 residues. Germline V gene sequence: CDR1 SNHLY, CDR2 FYNNEI.

This sequence joins TRBV19 and TRBJ2-7; 10 bases align to TRBD1. Germline V gene data show CDR1 as LNHDA and CDR2 as SQIVND (reference sequence). The CDR3 extends over 15 amino acids. The junction had 7 bases not matched to a gene; V was cut back by 5 bases and J by 3 bases. The CDR3 bases are TGTGCCAGTAGTCCCCAGGACAGGGGGTACTACGAGCAGTACTTC. Residues: CASSPQDRGYYEQYF.

V usage is TRBV5-8 and J usage is TRBJ1-4; perhaps TRBD1 as D (5 bases). Trimming took 4 bases from V and 8 from J, leaving 18 bases between them. There are 15 residues in the CDR3. Germline CDR1 and CDR2: SGHTS and YDEGEE. This chain's CDR3 is CASSPPGAESEKLFF. For the CDR3, the DNA is TGTGCCAGCAGCCCCCCTGGGGCGGAGAGCGAAAAACTGTTTTTT.

The rearrangement uses TRBV13 and TRBJ2-3; the D gene is possibly TRBD2 (7 bases). Germline loops: CDR1 PRHDT, CDR2 FYEKMQ (reference sequence). V was clipped by 3 bases and J by 0 bases, with 16 bases between them. The CDR3 is made up of 17 amino acids. CDR3 sequence: CASSFVGGGPSTDTQYF. CDR3 in DNA: TGTGCCAGCAGCTTTGTTGGGGGGGGCCCGAGCACAGATACGCAGTATTTT.

This chain connects TRBV9 to TRBJ2-5; 14 bases map to TRBD2. With V trimmed by 0 bases and J by 0 bases, 7 bases remained unmatched. The CDR3 contains 19 residues. Per germline, CDR1 SGDLS and CDR2 YYNGEE. CDR3 nucleotides: TGTGCCAGCAGCGTAGACGGGACTAGCGGGGGCCTGTACCAAGAGACCCAGTACTTC. Protein: CASSVDGTSGGLYQETQYF. Full variable domain (missing parts from reference TRBV9 and TRBJ2-5): DSGVTQTPKHLITATGQRVTLRCSPRSGDLSVYWYQQSLDQGLQFLIQYYNGEERAKGNILERFSAQQFPDLHSELNLSSLELGDSALYFCASSVDGTSGGLYQETQYFGPGTRLLVL.